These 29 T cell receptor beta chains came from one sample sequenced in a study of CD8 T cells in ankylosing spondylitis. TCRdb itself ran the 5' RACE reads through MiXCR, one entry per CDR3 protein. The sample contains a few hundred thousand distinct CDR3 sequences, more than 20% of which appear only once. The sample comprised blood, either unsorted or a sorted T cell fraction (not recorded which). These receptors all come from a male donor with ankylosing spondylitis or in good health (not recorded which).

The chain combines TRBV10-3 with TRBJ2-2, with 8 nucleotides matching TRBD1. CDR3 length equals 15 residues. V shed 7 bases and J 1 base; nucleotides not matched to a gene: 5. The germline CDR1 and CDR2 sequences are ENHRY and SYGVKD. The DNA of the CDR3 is TGTGCCATCATGGACAGGGCCCTGAACACCGGGGAGCTGTTTTTT. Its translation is CAIMDRALNTGELFF.

The chain's CDR3 is CASREEAADEQFF. The CDR3 nucleotides read TGTGCCAGCCGAGAAGAGGCGGCCGATGAGCAGTTCTTC. This sequence joins TRBV12-3 or TRBV12-4 and TRBJ2-1; no reliable D call. With 8 bases removed from V and 8 bases from J, the gap between germline ends came to 16 bases. There are 13 residues in the CDR3.

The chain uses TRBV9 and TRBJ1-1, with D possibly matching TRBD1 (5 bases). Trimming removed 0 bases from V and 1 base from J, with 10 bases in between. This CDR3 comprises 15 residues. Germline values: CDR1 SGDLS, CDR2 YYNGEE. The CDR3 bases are TGTGCCAGCAGCGTAGTGAGGGACTCGAACACTGAAGCTTTCTTT. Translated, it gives CASSVVRDSNTEAFF.

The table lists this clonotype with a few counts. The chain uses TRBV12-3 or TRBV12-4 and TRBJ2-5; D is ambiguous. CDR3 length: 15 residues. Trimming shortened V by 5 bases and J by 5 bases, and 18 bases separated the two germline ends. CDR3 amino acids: CASSPVPGIGETQYF. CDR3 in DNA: TGTGCCAGCAGTCCGGTCCCGGGTATAGGGGAGACCCAGTACTTC.

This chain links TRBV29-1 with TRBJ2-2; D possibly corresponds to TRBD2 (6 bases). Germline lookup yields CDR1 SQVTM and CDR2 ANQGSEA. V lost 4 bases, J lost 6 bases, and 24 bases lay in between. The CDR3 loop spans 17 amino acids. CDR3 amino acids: CSVAPVGGWDESGELFF. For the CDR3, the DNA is TGCAGCGTTGCCCCCGTGGGGGGTTGGGATGAGTCCGGGGAGCTGTTTTTT.

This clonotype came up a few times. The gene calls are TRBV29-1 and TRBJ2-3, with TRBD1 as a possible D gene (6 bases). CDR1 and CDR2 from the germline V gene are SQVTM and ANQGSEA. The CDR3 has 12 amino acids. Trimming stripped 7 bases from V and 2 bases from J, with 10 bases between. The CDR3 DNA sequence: TGCAGCGCCAGGGACAACACAGATACGCAGTATTTT. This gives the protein CSARDNTDTQYF.

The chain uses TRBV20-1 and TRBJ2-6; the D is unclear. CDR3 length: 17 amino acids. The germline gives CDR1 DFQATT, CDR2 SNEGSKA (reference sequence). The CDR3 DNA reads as TGCAGCGCTTGGCCGTACTCACAGATATCTGGGGCCAACGTCCTGACTTTC. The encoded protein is CSAWPYSQISGANVLTF.

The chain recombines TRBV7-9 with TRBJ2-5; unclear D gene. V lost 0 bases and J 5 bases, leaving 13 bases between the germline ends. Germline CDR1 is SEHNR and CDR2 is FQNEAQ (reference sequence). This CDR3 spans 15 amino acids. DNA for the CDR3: TGTGCCAGCAGCTTAGCCAACCCTTTGGGGGAGACCCAGTACTTC. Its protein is CASSLANPLGETQYF.

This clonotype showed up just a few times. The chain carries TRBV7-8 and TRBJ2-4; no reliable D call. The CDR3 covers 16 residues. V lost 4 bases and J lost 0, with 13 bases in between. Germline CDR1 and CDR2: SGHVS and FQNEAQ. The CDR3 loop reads CASSSGPGLAKNIQYF. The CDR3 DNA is TGTGCCAGCAGCTCTGGCCCCGGATTAGCCAAAAACATTCAGTACTTC.

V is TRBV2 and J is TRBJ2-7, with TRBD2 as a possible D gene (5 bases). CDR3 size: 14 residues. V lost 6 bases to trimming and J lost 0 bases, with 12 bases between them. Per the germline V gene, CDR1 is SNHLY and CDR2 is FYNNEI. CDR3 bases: TGTGCCAGCAGGCCGCTGGGGAGCTCCTACGAGCAGTACTTC. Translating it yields CASRPLGSSYEQYF.

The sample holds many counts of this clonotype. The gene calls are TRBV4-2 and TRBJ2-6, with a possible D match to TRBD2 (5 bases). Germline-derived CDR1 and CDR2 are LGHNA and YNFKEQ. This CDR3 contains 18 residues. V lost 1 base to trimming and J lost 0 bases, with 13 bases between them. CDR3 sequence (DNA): TGTGCCAGCAGCCAAGGATCGGACTCCTCCTCTGGGGCCAACGTCCTGACTTTC. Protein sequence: CASSQGSDSSSGANVLTF.

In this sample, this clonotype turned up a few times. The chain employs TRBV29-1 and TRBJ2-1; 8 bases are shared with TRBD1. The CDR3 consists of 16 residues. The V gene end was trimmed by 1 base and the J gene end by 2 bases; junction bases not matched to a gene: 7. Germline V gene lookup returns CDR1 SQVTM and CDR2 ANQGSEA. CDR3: CSVEGSRDRTYNEQFF. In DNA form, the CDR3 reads TGCAGCGTTGAAGGTAGCCGGGACAGGACCTACAATGAGCAGTTCTTC.

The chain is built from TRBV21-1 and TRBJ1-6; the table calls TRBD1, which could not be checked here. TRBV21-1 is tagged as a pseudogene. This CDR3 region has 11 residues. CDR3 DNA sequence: TGTGCCAGCCCGGGGCGTTCACCCCTCCACTTT. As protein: CASPGRSPLHF.

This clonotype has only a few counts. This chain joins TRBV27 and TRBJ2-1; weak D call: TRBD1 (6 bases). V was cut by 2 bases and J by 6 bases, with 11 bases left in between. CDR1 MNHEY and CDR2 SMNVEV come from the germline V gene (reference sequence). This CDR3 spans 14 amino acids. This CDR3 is CASSLAWGRNEQFF. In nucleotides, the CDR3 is TGTGCCAGCAGTTTAGCCTGGGGGCGCAATGAGCAGTTCTTC.

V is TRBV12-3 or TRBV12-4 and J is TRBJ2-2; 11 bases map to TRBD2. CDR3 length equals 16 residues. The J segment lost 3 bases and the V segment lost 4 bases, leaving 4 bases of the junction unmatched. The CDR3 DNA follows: TGTGCCAGCAGTTCCACTAGCGGGGGATACACCGGGGAGCTGTTTTTT. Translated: CASSSTSGGYTGELFF.

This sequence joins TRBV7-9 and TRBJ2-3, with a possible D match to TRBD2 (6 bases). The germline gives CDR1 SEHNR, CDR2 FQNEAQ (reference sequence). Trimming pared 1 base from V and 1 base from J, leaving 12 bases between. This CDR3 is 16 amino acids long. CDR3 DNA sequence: TGTGCCAGCAGCTTAGTGAGGGGAGGTGGCACAGATACGCAGTATTTT. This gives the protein CASSLVRGGGTDTQYF.

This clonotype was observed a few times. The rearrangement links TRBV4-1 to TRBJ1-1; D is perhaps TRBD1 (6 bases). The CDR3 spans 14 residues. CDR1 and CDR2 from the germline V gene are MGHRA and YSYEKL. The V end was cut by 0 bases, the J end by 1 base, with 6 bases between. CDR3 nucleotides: TGCGCCAGCAGCCAAGACAGGGGGAACACTGAAGCTTTCTTT. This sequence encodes CASSQDRGNTEAFF.

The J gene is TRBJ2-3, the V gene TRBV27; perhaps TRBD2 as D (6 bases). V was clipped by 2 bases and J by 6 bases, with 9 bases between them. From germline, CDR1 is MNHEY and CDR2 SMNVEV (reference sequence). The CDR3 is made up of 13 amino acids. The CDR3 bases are TGTGCCAGCAGTTTAATCGGGGGTGATACGCAGTATTTT. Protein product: CASSLIGGDTQYF.

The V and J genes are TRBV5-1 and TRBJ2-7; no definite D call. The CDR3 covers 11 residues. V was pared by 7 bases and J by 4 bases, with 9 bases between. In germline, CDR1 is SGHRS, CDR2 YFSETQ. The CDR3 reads CASGKGYEQYF. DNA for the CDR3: TGCGCCAGCGGGAAGGGATACGAGCAGTACTTC.

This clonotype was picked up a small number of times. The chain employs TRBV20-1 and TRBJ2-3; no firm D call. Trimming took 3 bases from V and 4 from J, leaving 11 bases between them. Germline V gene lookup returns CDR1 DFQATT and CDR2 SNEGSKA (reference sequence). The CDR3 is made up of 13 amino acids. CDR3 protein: CSASGWTADTQYF. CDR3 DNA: TGCAGTGCTAGCGGGTGGACCGCAGATACGCAGTATTTT.

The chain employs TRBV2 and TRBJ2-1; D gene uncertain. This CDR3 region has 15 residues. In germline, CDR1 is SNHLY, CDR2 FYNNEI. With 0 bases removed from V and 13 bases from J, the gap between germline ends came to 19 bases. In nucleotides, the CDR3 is TGTGCCAGCAGTGAAGCGGCCGGCTCCGGAGCGCCACAGTTCTTC. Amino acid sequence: CASSEAAGSGAPQFF.

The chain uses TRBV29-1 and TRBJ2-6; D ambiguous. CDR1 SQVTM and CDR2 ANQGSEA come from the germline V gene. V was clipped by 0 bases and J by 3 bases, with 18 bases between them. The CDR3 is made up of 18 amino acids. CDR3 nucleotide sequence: TGCAGCGTTGAAGATCTGGCAGGTGAGACGAGTGGGGCCAACGTCCTGACTTTC. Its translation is CSVEDLAGETSGANVLTF.

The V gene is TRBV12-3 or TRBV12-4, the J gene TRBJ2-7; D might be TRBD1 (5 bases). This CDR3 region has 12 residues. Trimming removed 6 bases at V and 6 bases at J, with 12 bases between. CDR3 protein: CASSPDTLEQYF. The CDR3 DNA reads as TGTGCCAGCAGCCCGGACACCCTCGAGCAGTACTTC.

CDR3 sequence: CASSHSALLTDTQYF. CDR3 sequence (DNA): TGTGCCAGCAGCCATAGCGCCTTGCTCACAGATACGCAGTATTTT. V gene TRBV7-9 combines with J gene TRBJ2-3; tentatively, D is TRBD2 (5 bases). V was shortened by 5 bases and J by 2 bases, with 14 bases between the two germline ends. This CDR3 has 15 residues. Germline-derived CDR1 and CDR2 are SEHNR and FQNEAQ (reference sequence).

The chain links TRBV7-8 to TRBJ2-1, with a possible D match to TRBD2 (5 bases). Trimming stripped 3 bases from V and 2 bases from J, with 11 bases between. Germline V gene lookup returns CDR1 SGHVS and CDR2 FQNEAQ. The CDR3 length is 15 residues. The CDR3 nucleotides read TGTGCCAGCAGCTTTGAGGGAGCACCCTACAATGAGCAGTTCTTC. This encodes CASSFEGAPYNEQFF.

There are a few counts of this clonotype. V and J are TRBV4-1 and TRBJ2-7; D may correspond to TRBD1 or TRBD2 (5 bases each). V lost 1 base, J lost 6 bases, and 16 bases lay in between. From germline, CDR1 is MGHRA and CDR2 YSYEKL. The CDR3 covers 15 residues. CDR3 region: CASSQVPFEGFEQYF. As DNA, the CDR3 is TGCGCCAGCAGCCAAGTACCCTTCGAGGGGTTCGAGCAGTACTTC.

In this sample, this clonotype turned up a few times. The CDR3 DNA is TGCAGTGCTGCCGGGCCCCTCTCCTACGAGCAGTACTTC. Its translation: CSAAGPLSYEQYF. The chain recombines TRBV20-1 with TRBJ2-7; D remains unclear. This CDR3 region has 13 residues. Trimming cost V 5 bases and J 0 bases, with 11 bases left between them. Germline V gene data show CDR1 as DFQATT and CDR2 as SNEGSKA (reference sequence).

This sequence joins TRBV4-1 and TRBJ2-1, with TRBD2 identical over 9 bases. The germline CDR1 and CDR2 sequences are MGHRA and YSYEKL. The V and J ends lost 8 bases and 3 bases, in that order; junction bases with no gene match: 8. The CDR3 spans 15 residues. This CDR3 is CASQRIAGDYNEQFF. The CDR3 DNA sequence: TGCGCCAGCCAAAGAATAGCGGGGGACTACAATGAGCAGTTCTTC.

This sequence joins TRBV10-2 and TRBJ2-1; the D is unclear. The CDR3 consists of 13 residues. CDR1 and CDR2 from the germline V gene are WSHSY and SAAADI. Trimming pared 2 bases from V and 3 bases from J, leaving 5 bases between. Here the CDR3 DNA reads TGCGCCAGCAGTGAGCAGGACTACAATGAGCAGTTCTTC. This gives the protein CASSEQDYNEQFF.